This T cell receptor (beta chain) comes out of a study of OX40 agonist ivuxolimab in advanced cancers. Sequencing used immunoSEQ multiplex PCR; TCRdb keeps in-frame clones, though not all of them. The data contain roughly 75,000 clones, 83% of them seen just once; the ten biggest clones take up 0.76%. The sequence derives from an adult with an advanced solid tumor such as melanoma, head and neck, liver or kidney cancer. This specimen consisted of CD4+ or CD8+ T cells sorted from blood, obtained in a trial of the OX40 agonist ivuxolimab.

The CDR3 nucleotides read TGTGCCAGCGGGGACCCCGGAGGATTCGCACCCCTCCACTTT. Translated: CASGDPGGFAPLHF. V gene TRBV6-6 combines with J gene TRBJ1-6; D may be TRBD1 (5 bases). Germline CDR1 MNHNY, CDR2 SVGAGI (reference sequence). CDR3 size: 14 residues. Trimming left V 8 bases short and J 11 bases short, with 19 bases between.